This entry lists 17 T cell receptor beta chains sequenced from one sample in a study of blood T cells in healthy people across ages. The use of a sample-barcoded 5' primer and a J-beta primer mix characterized a second PCR of 7 to 11 cycles. TCRdb passed the 5' RACE reads through MiXCR, listing each CDR3 protein once. The sample carries approximately 800,000 distinct CDR3 sequences, 35% to 40% recorded once. The specimen sequenced was blood. The receptors stem from a man younger than 35 in good health.

The rearrangement joins TRBV20-1 to TRBJ2-1; possibly TRBD1 or TRBD2 for D (5 bases each). The J call may not be correct, given that the DNA end is closer to TRBJ2-7. CDR3 length: 15 residues. The germline CDR1 and CDR2 sequences are DFQATT and SNEGSKA (reference sequence). This chain's CDR3 is CSARTGTPNYNEQYF. CDR3 nucleotide sequence: TGCAGTGCTAGAACGGGGACGCCCAACTACAATGAGCAGTACTTC.

The J gene is TRBJ1-1, the V gene TRBV4-1; D possibly corresponds to TRBD1 (5 bases). V was trimmed by 0 bases and J by 4 bases, leaving 12 bases between them. There are 15 residues in the CDR3. The germline V gene has CDR1 MGHRA and CDR2 YSYEKL. The CDR3 DNA reads TGCGCCAGCAGCCAAGACAGGGAGGAGGGCACTGAAGCTTTCTTT. This translates into CASSQDREEGTEAFF.

There are a few counts of this clonotype. In DNA, the CDR3 is TGTGCCAGCAGTTACCAGGGTACAAACTATGGCTACACCTTC. This sequence encodes CASSYQGTNYGYTF. The chain carries TRBV28 and TRBJ1-2; tentative D call: TRBD1 (5 bases). In germline, CDR1 is MDHEN, CDR2 SYDVKM. The CDR3 is 14 residues long. Trimming removed 4 bases from V and 2 bases from J, with 11 bases in between.

This clonotype was detected a few times. V gene TRBV6-2 or TRBV6-3 combines with J gene TRBJ1-5; TRBD1 aligns across 7 bases. Germline trimming cut 2 bases from V and 3 bases from J; bases unmatched to any gene: 10. CDR3 length equals 17 residues. Germline assignment: CDR1 MNHEY and CDR2 SVGEGT. CDR3 DNA sequence: TGTGCCAGCAGTTACCCCTCAGGGGGGGACCTCAATCAGCCCCAGCATTTT. Translation: CASSYPSGGDLNQPQHF.

This clonotype was observed a handful of times. J is TRBJ2-4 and V is TRBV7-8, with no clear D. V was cut by 1 base and J by 0 bases, with 7 bases left in between. This CDR3 has 15 residues. Germline CDR1 is SGHVS and CDR2 is FQNEAQ. In DNA, the CDR3 is TGTGCCAGCAGCTTAGGACCGCTAGCCAAAAACATTCAGTACTTC. Translating gives CASSLGPLAKNIQYF.

This clonotype was detected a few times. The chain is built from TRBV7-9 and TRBJ2-1; the match to TRBD1 covers 10 bases. This CDR3 has 16 amino acids. Germline V gives CDR1 SEHNR, CDR2 FQNEAQ (reference sequence). J gave up 5 bases and V 4 bases, and 8 bases lay outside the gene matches. The chain's CDR3 is CASSSGQGSNHNEQFF. The CDR3 region has the DNA TGTGCCAGCAGCTCGGGACAGGGGTCCAACCACAATGAGCAGTTCTTC.

This clonotype occurred many times. This chain uses TRBV29-1 with TRBJ2-3; D gene uncertain. V was cut by 0 bases and J by 0 bases, with 7 bases left in between. This CDR3 has 14 residues. Germline CDR1 and CDR2: SQVTM and ANQGSEA. CDR3 residues: CSVEDRFSTDTQYF. The CDR3, as DNA: TGCAGCGTTGAAGACAGATTTAGCACAGATACGCAGTATTTT.

J is TRBJ2-7 and V is TRBV5-1; D gene ambiguous. The CDR3 loop spans 15 amino acids. Trimming took 4 bases from V and 3 from J, leaving 17 bases between them. Germline loops: CDR1 SGHRS, CDR2 YFSETQ. The CDR3 DNA follows: TGCGCCAGCAGCGCGGCGGCGGAGCGATTCTACGAGCAGTACTTC. This encodes CASSAAAERFYEQYF.

The CDR3 is CASSLAVQAGTDTQYF. CDR3 DNA: TGTGCCAGCAGTCTGGCAGTGCAAGCCGGCACAGATACGCAGTATTTT. This chain joins TRBV6-5 and TRBJ2-3, with no clear D. Looked up from germline, CDR1 is MNHEY and CDR2 is SVGAGI. With 5 bases removed from V and 1 base from J, the gap between germline ends came to 16 bases. The CDR3 runs 16 residues.

The chain carries TRBV20-1 and TRBJ1-1; D perhaps matches TRBD1 (6 bases). Trimming shortened V by 5 bases and J by 0 bases, and 13 bases separated the two germline ends. In germline, CDR1 is DFQATT, CDR2 SNEGSKA (reference sequence). This CDR3 is built from 14 residues. In nucleotides, the CDR3 is TGCAGTGCTTTTAATACAGGGATGAACACTGAAGCTTTCTTT. Translation gives CSAFNTGMNTEAFF.

This clonotype was detected a few times. V is TRBV7-9 and J is TRBJ2-6, with D possibly matching TRBD2 (5 bases). The CDR3 runs 15 residues. V was shortened by 8 bases and J by 2 bases, with 13 bases between the two germline ends. Looked up from germline, CDR1 is SEHNR and CDR2 is FQNEAQ (reference sequence). The CDR3 DNA sequence: TGTGCCAGCCAACTCGGGGTAACTGGGGCCAACGTCCTGACTTTC. Protein: CASQLGVTGANVLTF.

The table lists this clonotype with a count of one. One end of the junction fails to match germline, which may point to a read error. This chain connects TRBV4-3 to TRBJ2-5; 7 nucleotides agree with TRBD1. Per germline, CDR1 LGHNA and CDR2 YSLEER. The CDR3 contains 16 residues. As DNA, the CDR3 is TGCGTCAGCAGCCAGGTCCGGGGACAGAACCAAGAGACCCAGTACTTC. Protein: CVSSQVRGQNQETQYF.

The table lists this clonotype with many counts. Here the CDR3 DNA reads TGTGCCAGCAGCGCAGGGACTATACAAGAGACCCAGTACTTC. Translating gives CASSAGTIQETQYF. The chain carries TRBV9 and TRBJ2-5, with 7 bases lining up with TRBD2. V shed 3 bases and J 2 bases; nucleotides not matched to a gene: 4. There are 14 residues in the CDR3. CDR1 and CDR2 from the germline V gene are SGDLS and YYNGEE.

This clonotype has just a few counts. The V gene is TRBV29-1, the J gene TRBJ2-1, with 7 bases fitting TRBD1. V was pared by 2 bases and J by 10 bases, with 8 bases of the junction left unmatched. The CDR3 has 13 residues. Looked up from germline, CDR1 is SQVTM and CDR2 is ANQGSEA. The CDR3 protein is CSVETGTVYEQFF. In nucleotides, the CDR3 is TGCAGCGTTGAAACCGGGACAGTCTACGAGCAGTTCTTC.

Note on this clonotype: Being one base from a much bigger clone, this may be a read error. The genes are TRBV10-3 and TRBJ1-2; D gene uncertain. Germline assignment: CDR1 ENHRY and CDR2 SYGVKD. CDR3 size: 11 residues. Here the CDR3 reads CVISESWGYTF. CDR3 nucleotide sequence: TGTGTCATCAGTGAGTCGTGGGGCTACACCTTC.

This clonotype was picked up a small number of times. CDR3: CASSFGTGLAGGNYNEQYF. The CDR3 region has the DNA TGTGCCAGCAGTTTTGGGACGGGACTAGCGGGGGGAAATTACAATGAGCAGTACTTC. V usage is TRBV12-3 or TRBV12-4 and J usage is TRBJ2-4, with 15 bases matching TRBD2. The CDR3 runs to 19 residues. With 3 bases clipped from V and 13 bases from J, the junction kept 19 bases outside the gene matches.

The chain links TRBV20-1 to TRBJ2-2; the match to TRBD1 covers 7 bases. Germline V lookup: CDR1 DFQATT, CDR2 SNEGSKA (reference sequence). The CDR3 totals 15 residues. V lost 6 bases to trimming and J lost 1 base; unmatched junction nucleotides: 8. CDR3 in amino acids: CSATTGTENTGELFF. As DNA, the CDR3 is TGCAGTGCGACGACCGGGACAGAGAACACCGGGGAGCTGTTTTTT.